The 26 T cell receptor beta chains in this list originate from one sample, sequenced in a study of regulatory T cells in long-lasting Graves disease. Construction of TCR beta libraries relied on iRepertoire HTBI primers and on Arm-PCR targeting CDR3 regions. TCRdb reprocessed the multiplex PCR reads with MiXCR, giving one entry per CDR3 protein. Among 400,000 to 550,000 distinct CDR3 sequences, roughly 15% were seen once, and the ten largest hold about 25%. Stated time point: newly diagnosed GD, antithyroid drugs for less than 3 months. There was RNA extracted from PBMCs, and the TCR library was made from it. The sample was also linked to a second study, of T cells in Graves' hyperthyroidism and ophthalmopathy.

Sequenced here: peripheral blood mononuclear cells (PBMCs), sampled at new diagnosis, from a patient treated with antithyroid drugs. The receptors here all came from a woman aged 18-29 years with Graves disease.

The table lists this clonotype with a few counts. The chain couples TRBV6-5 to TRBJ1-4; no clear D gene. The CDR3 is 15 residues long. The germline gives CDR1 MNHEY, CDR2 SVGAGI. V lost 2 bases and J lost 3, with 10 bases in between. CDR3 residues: CASSYGSLANEKLFF. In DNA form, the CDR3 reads TGTGCCAGCAGTTACGGTTCCCTGGCTAATGAAAAACTGTTTTTT.

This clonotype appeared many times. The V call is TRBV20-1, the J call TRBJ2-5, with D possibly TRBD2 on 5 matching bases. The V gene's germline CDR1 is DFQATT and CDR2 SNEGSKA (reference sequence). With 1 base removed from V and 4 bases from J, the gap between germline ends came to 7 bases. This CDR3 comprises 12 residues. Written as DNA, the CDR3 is TGCAGTGCTAGAGTTGCGGGAGAGACCCAGTACTTC. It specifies CSARVAGETQYF.

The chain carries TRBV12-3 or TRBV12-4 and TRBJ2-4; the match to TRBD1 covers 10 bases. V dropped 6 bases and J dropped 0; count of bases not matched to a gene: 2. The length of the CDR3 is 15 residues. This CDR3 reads CASRGTGVAKNIQYF. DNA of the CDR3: TGTGCCAGCAGGGGGACAGGGGTAGCCAAAAACATTCAGTACTTC.

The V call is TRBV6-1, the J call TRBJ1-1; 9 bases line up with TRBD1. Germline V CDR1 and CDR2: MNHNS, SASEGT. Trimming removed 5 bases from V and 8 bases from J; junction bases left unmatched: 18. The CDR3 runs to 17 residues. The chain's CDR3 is CASSQKPPGQGFMEAFF. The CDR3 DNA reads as TGTGCCAGCAGTCAAAAGCCACCGGGACAGGGTTTTATGGAAGCTTTCTTT.

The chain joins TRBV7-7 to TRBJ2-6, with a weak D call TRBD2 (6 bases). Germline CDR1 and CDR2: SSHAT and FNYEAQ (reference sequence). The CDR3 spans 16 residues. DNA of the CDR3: TGTACTAGCAGCCCGATGCTGAGCTCTGGGGCCAACGTCCTGACTTTC. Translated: CTSSPMLSSGANVLTF.

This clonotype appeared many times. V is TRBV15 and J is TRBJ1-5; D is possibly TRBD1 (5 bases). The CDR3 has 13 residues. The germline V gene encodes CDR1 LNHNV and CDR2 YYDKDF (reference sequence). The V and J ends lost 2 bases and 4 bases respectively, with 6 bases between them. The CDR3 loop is CATSRQGNQPQHF. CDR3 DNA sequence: TGTGCCACCAGCAGACAGGGAAATCAGCCCCAGCATTTT.

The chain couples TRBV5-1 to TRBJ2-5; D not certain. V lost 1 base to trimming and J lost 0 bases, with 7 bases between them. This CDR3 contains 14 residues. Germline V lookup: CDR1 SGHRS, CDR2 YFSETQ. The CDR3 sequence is CASSLSGYQETQYF. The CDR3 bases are TGCGCCAGCAGCTTGTCGGGCTACCAAGAGACCCAGTACTTC.

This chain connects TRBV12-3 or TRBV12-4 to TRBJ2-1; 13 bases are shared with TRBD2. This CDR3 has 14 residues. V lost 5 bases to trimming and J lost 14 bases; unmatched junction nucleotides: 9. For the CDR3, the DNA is TGTGCCAGCAGTCCGAGGACTAGCGGGAGCGGGGAGTTCTTC. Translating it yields CASSPRTSGSGEFF.

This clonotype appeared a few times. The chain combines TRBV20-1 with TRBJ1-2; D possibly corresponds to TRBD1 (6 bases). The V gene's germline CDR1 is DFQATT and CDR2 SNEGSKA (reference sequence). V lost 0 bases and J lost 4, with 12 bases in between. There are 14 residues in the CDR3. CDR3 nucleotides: TGCAGTGCTAGAGAGGCGGGGGCGGTCTATGGCTACACCTTC. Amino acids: CSAREAGAVYGYTF.

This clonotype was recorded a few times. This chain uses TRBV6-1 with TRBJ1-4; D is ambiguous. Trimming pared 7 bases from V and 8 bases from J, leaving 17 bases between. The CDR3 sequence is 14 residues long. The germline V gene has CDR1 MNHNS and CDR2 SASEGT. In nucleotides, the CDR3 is TGTGCCAGCACGGTAGGGCTTGGGAACGAAAAACTGTTTTTT. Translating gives CASTVGLGNEKLFF.

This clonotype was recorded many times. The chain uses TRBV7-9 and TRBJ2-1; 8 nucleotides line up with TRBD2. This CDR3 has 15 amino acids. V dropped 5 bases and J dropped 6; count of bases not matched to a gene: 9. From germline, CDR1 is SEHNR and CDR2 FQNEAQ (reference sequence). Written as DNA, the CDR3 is TGTGCCAGCAGCGCGTTATTGCGGGAGGCCAATGAGCAGTTCTTC. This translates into CASSALLREANEQFF.

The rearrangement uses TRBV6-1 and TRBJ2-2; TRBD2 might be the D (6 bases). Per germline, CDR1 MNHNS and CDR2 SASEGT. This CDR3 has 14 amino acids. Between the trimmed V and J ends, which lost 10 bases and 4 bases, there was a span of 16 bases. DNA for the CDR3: TGTGCCACCTTCCAAGTAGCGGTCACCGGGGAGCTGTTTTTT. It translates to CATFQVAVTGELFF.

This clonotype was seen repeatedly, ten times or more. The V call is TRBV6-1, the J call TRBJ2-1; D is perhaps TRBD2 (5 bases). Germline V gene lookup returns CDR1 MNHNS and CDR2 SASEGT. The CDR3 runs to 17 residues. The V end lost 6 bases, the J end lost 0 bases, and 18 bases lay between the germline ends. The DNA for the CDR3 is TGTGCCAGCAGGGCGGCAGGCGGGTATGGCTCCTACAATGAGCAGTTCTTC. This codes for CASRAAGGYGSYNEQFF.

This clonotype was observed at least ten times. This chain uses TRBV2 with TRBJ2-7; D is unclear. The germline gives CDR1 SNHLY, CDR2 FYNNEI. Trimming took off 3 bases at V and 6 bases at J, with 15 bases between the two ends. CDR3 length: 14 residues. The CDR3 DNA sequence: TGTGCCAGCAGTGACTCTTGGGGTCCCTCCGAGCAGTACTTC. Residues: CASSDSWGPSEQYF.

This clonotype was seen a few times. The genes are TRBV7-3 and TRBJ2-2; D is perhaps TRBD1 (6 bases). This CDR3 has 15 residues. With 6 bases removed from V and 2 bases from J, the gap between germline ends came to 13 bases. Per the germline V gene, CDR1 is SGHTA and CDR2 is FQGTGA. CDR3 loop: CASSPRGPNTGELFF. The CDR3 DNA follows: TGTGCCAGCAGTCCCAGGGGACCCAACACCGGGGAGCTGTTTTTT.

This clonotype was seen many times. Here the CDR3 reads CATSRRPGPYEQYF. As DNA, the CDR3 is TGTGCCACCAGCAGACGACCGGGACCCTACGAGCAGTACTTC. The chain uses TRBV15 and TRBJ2-7; perhaps D is TRBD1 or TRBD2 (5 bases each). The CDR3 is made up of 14 amino acids. The ends were cut back, 2 bases at V and 2 bases at J, with 10 bases in the middle. Germline CDR1 reads LNHNV; CDR2 reads YYDKDF (reference sequence).

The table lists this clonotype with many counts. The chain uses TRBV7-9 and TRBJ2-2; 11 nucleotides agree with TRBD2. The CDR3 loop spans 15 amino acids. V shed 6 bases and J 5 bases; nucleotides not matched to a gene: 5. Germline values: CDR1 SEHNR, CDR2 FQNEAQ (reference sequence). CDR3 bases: TGTGCCAGCAGATCGGGACTAGCGGTTACCGGGGAGCTGTTTTTT. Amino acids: CASRSGLAVTGELFF.

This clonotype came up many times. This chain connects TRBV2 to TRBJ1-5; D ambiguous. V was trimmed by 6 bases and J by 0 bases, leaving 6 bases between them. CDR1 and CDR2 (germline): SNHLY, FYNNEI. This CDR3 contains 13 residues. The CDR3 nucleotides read TGTGCCAGCAGCGACGATAGCAATCAGCCCCAGCATTTT. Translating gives CASSDDSNQPQHF.

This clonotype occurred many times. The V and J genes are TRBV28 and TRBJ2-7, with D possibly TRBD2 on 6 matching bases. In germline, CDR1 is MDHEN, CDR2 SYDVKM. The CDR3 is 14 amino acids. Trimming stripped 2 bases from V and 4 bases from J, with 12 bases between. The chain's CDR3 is CASSLREAPYEQYF. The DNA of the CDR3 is TGTGCCAGCAGTTTAAGGGAGGCCCCGTACGAGCAGTACTTC.

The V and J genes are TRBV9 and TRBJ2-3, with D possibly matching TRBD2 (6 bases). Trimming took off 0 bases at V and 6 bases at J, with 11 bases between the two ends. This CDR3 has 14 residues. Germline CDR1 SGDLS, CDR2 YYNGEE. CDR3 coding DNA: TGTGCCAGCAGCGTAGCTACACGGGGGGATACGCAGTATTTT. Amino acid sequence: CASSVATRGDTQYF. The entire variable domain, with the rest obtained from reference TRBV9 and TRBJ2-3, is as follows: DSGVTQTPKHLITATGQRVTLRCSPRSGDLSVYWYQQSLDQGLQFLIQYYNGEERAKGNILERFSAQQFPDLHSELNLSSLELGDSALYFCASSVATRGDTQYFGPGTRLTVL.

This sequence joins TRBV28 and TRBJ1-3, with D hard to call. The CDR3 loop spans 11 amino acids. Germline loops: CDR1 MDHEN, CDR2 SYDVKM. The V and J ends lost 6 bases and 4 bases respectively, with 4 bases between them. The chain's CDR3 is CASRQGNTIYF. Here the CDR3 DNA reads TGTGCCAGCAGACAGGGAAACACCATATATTTT. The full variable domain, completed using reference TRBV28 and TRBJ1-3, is DVKVTQSSRYLVKRTGEKVFLECVQDMDHENMFWYRQDPGLGLRLIYFSYDVKMKEKGDIPEGYSVSREKKERFSLILESASTNQTSMYLCASRQGNTIYFGEGSWLTVV.

CDR3 loop: CASSQPISGNTIYF. CDR3 sequence (DNA): TGCGCCAGCAGCCAACCTATCTCTGGAAACACCATATATTTT. V usage is TRBV4-1 and J usage is TRBJ1-3; no reliable D call. CDR1 and CDR2 from the germline V gene are MGHRA and YSYEKL. The ends were cut back, 2 bases at V and 0 bases at J, with 5 bases in the middle. The CDR3 is 14 residues long.

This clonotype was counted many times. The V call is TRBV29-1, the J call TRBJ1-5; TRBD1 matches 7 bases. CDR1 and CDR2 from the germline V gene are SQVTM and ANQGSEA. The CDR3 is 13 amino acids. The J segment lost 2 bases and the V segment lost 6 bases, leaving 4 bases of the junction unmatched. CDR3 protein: CSVGQERNQPQHF. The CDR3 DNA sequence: TGCAGCGTAGGACAGGAACGCAATCAGCCCCAGCATTTT. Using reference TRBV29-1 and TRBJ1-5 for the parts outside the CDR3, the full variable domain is SAVISQKPSRDICQRGTSLTIQCQVDSQVTMMFWYRQQPGQSLTLIATANQGSEATYESGFVIDKFPISRPNLTFSTLTVSNMSPEDSSIYLCSVGQERNQPQHFGDGTRLSIL.

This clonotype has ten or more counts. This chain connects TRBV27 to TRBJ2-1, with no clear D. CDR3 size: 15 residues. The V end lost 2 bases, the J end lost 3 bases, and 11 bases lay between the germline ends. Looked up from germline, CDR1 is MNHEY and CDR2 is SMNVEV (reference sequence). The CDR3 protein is CASSLVGQYYNEQFF. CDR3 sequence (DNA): TGTGCCAGCAGTTTAGTCGGCCAGTACTACAATGAGCAGTTCTTC.

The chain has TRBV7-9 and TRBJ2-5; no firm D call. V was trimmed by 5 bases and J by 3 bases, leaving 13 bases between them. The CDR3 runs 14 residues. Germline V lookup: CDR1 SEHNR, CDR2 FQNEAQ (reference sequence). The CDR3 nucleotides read TGTGCCAGCAGCCTGGTATTGGGTGAAGAGACCCAGTACTTC. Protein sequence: CASSLVLGEETQYF.

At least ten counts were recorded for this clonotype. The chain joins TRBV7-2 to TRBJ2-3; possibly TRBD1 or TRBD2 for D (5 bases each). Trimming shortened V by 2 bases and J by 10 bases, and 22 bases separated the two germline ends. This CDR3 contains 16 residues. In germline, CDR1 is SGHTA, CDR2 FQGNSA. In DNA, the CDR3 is TGTGCCAGCAGCTTACTTTTTCGGGGCCCACTTGGAGCGCAGTATTTT. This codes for CASSLLFRGPLGAQYF. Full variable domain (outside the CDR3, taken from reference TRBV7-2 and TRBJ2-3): GAGVSQSPSNKVTEKGKDVELRCDPISGHTALYWYRQSLGQGLEFLIYFQGNSAPDKSGLPSDRFSAERTGGSVSTLTIQRTQQEDSAVYLCASSLLFRGPLGAQYFGPGTRLTVL.